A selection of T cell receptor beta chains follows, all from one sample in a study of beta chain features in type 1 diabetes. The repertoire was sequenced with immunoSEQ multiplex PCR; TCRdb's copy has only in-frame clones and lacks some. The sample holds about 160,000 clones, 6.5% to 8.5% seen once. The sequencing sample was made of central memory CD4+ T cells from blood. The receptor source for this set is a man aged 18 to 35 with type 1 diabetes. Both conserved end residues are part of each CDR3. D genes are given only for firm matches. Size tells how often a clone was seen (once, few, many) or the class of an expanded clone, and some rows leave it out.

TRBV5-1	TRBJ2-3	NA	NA	CASSEQGDTDTQYF	TGCGCCAGCAGCGAACAGGGCGACACAGATACGCAGTATTTT
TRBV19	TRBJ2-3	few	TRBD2	CASRNLAGGADTQYF	TGTGCCAGTAGGAATCTAGCGGGGGGTGCAGATACGCAGTATTTT
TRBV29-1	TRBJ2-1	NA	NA	CSVRAYNEQFF	TGCAGCGTCCGAGCGTACAATGAGCAGTTCTTC
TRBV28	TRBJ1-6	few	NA	CASSLSGDWSPLHF	TGTGCCAGCAGTTTGTCCGGGGACTGGTCACCCCTCCACTTT
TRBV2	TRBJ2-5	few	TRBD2	CASSGGSGRSETQYF	TGTGCCAGCAGTGGAGGTAGCGGGAGGTCAGAGACCCAGTACTTC
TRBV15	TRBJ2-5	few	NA	CATSRGVGWQGQETQYF	TGTGCCACCAGCAGAGGGGTGGGGTGGCAGGGCCAAGAGACCCAGTACTTC
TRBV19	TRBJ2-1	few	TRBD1	CASSIDKRTGRKGRNEQFF	TGTGCCAGTAGTATAGATAAACGGACAGGGAGAAAGGGTAGGAATGAGCAGTTCTTC
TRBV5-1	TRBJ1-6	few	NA	CASSLNGNSPLHF	TGCGCCAGCAGCTTGAACGGGAATTCACCCCTCCACTTT
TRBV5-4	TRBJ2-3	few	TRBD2	CASSATSGENEDTQYF	TGTGCCAGCAGCGCGACTAGCGGGGAGAACGAAGATACGCAGTATTTT
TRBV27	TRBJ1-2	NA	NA	CASSSLTGDGYTF	TGTGCCAGCAGTTCCTTGACAGGAGATGGCTACACCTTC
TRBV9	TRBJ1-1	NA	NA	CASSSREGAEAFF	TGTGCCAGCAGTTCACGTGAGGGGGCTGAAGCTTTCTTT
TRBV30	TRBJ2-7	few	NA	CAWSVSDEQYF	TGTGCCTGGAGTGTATCCGACGAGCAGTACTTC
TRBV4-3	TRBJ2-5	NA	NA	CASSQDNRNPTQYF	TGCGCCAGCAGCCAAGATAACAGGAACCCGACCCAGTACTTC
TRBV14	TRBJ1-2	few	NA	CASSQAGAYGYTF	TGTGCCAGCAGCCAAGCGGGAGCCTATGGCTACACCTTC
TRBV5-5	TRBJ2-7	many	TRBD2	CASSLVLAGGQPYEQYF	TGTGCCAGCAGCTTGGTCCTAGCGGGGGGCCAACCCTACGAGCAGTACTTC
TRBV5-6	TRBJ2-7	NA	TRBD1	CASSASPGQGAYEQYF	TGTGCCAGCAGCGCATCCCCGGGACAGGGGGCCTACGAGCAGTACTTC
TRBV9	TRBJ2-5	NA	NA	CASSLRTPQETQYF	TGTGCCAGCAGCCTACGGACTCCACAAGAGACCCAGTACTTC